One and the same sample provided the 17 T cell receptor beta chains below, sequenced in a study of blood T cell repertoires in COVID-19. TCRdb keeps only in-frame clones here, not all; method: immunoSEQ multiplex PCR. The table includes 300,000 to 450,000 clones, about 80% detected once. Sequencing was done on a sample of peripheral blood. Source of these receptors: a human donor with acute or convalescent COVID-19. The donor label of this sample is uncertain.

This clone was seen a single time. The chain is built from TRBV5-1 and TRBJ1-2; TRBD1 agrees at 7 bases. This CDR3 has 15 amino acids. V was clipped by 2 bases and J by 0 bases; unmatched bases: 4. Per the germline V gene, CDR1 is SGHRS and CDR2 is YFSETQ. The CDR3 bases are TGCGCCAGCAGCTTCTCACAGGGGCCTAACTATGGCTACACCTTC. Protein product: CASSFSQGPNYGYTF.

The rearrangement joins TRBV18 to TRBJ2-3, with 15 bases aligning to TRBD2. J was trimmed by 4 bases and V by 5 bases; bases with no gene match: 4. The CDR3 loop spans 16 amino acids. Germline V lookup: CDR1 KGHSH, CDR2 LQKENI. Here the CDR3 reads CASSSGLAGGSDTQYF. DNA for the CDR3: TGTGCCAGCTCATCGGGACTAGCGGGAGGATCAGATACGCAGTATTTT. Drawing the rest from reference TRBV18 and TRBJ2-3, the complete variable domain is NAGVMQNPRHLVRRRGQEARLRCSPMKGHSHVYWYRQLPEEGLKFMVYLQKENIIDESGMPKERFSAEFPKEGPSILRIQQVVRGDSAAYFCASSSGLAGGSDTQYFGPGTRLTVL.

The chain carries TRBV28 and TRBJ1-3, with TRBD1 matching 7 bases. The CDR3 contains 16 residues. Germline assignment: CDR1 MDHEN and CDR2 SYDVKM. V gave up 4 bases and J gave up 0 bases; unmatched junction bases: 6. CDR3 protein: CASSSPGQSSGNTIYF. In DNA, the CDR3 is TGTGCCAGCAGTTCCCCGGGACAGTCCTCTGGAAACACCATATATTTT.

This chain links TRBV28 with TRBJ1-6; D ambiguous. Trimming took 2 bases from V and 7 from J, leaving 12 bases between them. The length of the CDR3 is 15 residues. The germline V gene encodes CDR1 MDHEN and CDR2 SYDVKM. The CDR3: CASSLLGELNSPLHF. For the CDR3, the DNA is TGTGCCAGCAGTTTACTTGGGGAGTTGAATTCACCCCTCCACTTT.

This clone was seen more than once but under ten times. This chain joins TRBV30 and TRBJ2-2; 8 nucleotides line up with TRBD2. The germline gives CDR1 GTSNPN, CDR2 SVGIG (reference sequence). The CDR3 is made up of 15 amino acids. V was pared by 6 bases and J by 0 bases, with 6 bases of the junction left unmatched. In DNA, the CDR3 is TGTGCCTGTCGGCCTAGCGGGTCGAACACCGGGGAGCTGTTTTTT. Translated, it gives CACRPSGSNTGELFF. The whole variable domain, filled in from reference TRBV30 and TRBJ2-2, reads SQTIHQWPATLVQPVGSPLSLECTVEGTSNPNLYWYRQAAGRGLQLLFYSVGIGQISSEVPQNLSASRPQDRQFILSSKKLLLSDSGFYLCACRPSGSNTGELFFGEGSRLTVL.

The chain links TRBV20-1 to TRBJ2-7; D might be TRBD1 (5 bases). The CDR3 length is 13 residues. Trimming cost V 3 bases and J 6 bases, with 15 bases left between them. Germline-derived CDR1 and CDR2 are DFQATT and SNEGSKA (reference sequence). The CDR3 spells CSASRDSFPEQYF. Written as DNA, the CDR3 is TGCAGTGCTAGTCGCGACAGCTTTCCCGAGCAGTACTTC.

The chain is built from TRBV4-2 and TRBJ1-2; maybe TRBD1 (6 bases). Germline-derived CDR1 and CDR2 are LGHNA and YNFKEQ. V lost 3 bases and J lost 3, with 11 bases in between. The CDR3 sequence is 14 residues long. CDR3 bases: TGTGCCAGCAGCCAGACAGGAGATTACTATGGCTACACCTTC. It encodes CASSQTGDYYGYTF.

The V and J genes are TRBV6-5 and TRBJ1-4; 10 bases are shared with TRBD1. V trimming: 5 bases; J trimming: 7 bases; junction bases outside the gene matches: 7. Germline V gene data show CDR1 as MNHEY and CDR2 as SVGAGI. The CDR3 has 15 residues. The CDR3 loop reads CASSSRDRGSEKLFF. In DNA, the CDR3 is TGTGCCAGCAGTAGCCGGGACAGGGGCAGTGAAAAACTGTTTTTT.

The count of this clone is one. The rearrangement links TRBV30 to TRBJ2-7, with 7 nucleotides matching TRBD1. The CDR3 consists of 12 residues. The junction had 5 bases not matched to a gene; V was cut back by 3 bases and J by 6 bases. In germline, CDR1 is GTSNPN, CDR2 SVGIG (reference sequence). The CDR3: CAWSWDSREQYF. The DNA for the CDR3 is TGTGCCTGGAGCTGGGACAGTCGCGAGCAGTACTTC.

The chain joins TRBV19 to TRBJ2-1; D unclear. The V end was cut by 3 bases, the J end by 0 bases, with 12 bases between. Germline lookup yields CDR1 LNHDA and CDR2 SQIVND (reference sequence). This CDR3 is 16 amino acids long. CDR3 DNA: TGTGCCAGTAGTATGGTCTTCGAGAGCTCCTACAATGAGCAGTTCTTC. Translated, it gives CASSMVFESSYNEQFF.

This clone has just a few counts. CDR3 DNA sequence: TGTGCCAGCAGCCAACTGAGACAGGGCTACACCTTC. Translating gives CASSQLRQGYTF. This sequence joins TRBV3-1 (or the pseudogene TRBV3-2) and TRBJ1-2; tentatively, D is TRBD1 (5 bases). This CDR3 is built from 12 residues. Between the trimmed V and J ends, which lost 2 bases and 8 bases, there was a span of 9 bases. Germline CDR1 is LGHDT and CDR2 is YNNKEL (reference sequence).

This chain connects TRBV18 to TRBJ2-5; D might be TRBD1 (7 bases). Germline V gene lookup returns CDR1 KGHSH and CDR2 LQKENI. V lost 3 bases and J lost 3, with 17 bases in between. This CDR3 comprises 16 residues. DNA of the CDR3: TGTGCCAGCTCACCCCTGGAGGGGGCGGGCGAAGAGACCCAGTACTTC. Its translation: CASSPLEGAGEETQYF.

This rearrangement joins TRBV29-1 to TRBJ2-7; 16 bases are shared with TRBD2. The trim removed 0 bases at V and 3 bases at J, leaving 8 bases unmatched. This CDR3 is built from 18 residues. Germline V gene sequence: CDR1 SQVTM, CDR2 ANQGSEA. CDR3 residues: CSVEDPGGTSGRDYEQYF. The CDR3 DNA follows: TGCAGCGTTGAAGATCCCGGGGGGACTAGCGGGAGGGACTACGAGCAGTACTTC.

The V call is TRBV7-6, the J call TRBJ1-4; D may be TRBD1 (6 bases). CDR1 SGHVS and CDR2 FNYEAQ come from the germline V gene. Trimming stripped 4 bases from V and 0 bases from J, with 21 bases between. The CDR3 totals 19 residues. The CDR3 nucleotides are TGTGCCAGCAGCTCCTCTCTTCGGGGGGGCATAGCAACTAATGAAAAACTGTTTTTT. Its translation: CASSSSLRGGIATNEKLFF.

V and J are TRBV12-3 or TRBV12-4 and TRBJ1-1; D call uncertain. Trimming cost V 2 bases and J 4 bases, with 8 bases left between them. The CDR3 sequence is 13 residues long. This CDR3 reads CASSLSQVTEAFF. CDR3 sequence (DNA): TGTGCCAGCAGTTTATCCCAGGTCACTGAAGCTTTCTTT.

This clone was recorded once. The rearrangement links TRBV5-6 to TRBJ1-2; D uncertain. Germline assignment: CDR1 SGHDT and CDR2 YYEEEE. This CDR3 is built from 16 residues. V shed 0 bases and J shed 0 bases, with 12 bases lying between them. The CDR3 bases are TGTGCCAGCAGCTTGGAGCGGGTACCGTCTAACTATGGCTACACCTTC. Translation: CASSLERVPSNYGYTF.

The count of this clone is one. This sequence joins TRBV2 and TRBJ1-6; D not resolved. The CDR3 loop spans 15 amino acids. CDR1 SNHLY and CDR2 FYNNEI come from the germline V gene. Trimming stripped 3 bases from V and 9 bases from J, with 15 bases between. CDR3 DNA sequence: TGTGCCAGCAGTGAGCAGCTTCGGGGTAGTTCACCCCTCCACTTT. Translated: CASSEQLRGSSPLHF.